This T cell receptor (beta chain) appears in the sequencing data of a study of shared clonotypes between healthy human individuals. Clones were sequenced by immunoSEQ multiplex PCR, and TCRdb holds only the in-frame ones, with some missing. Found here are about 2.1 million clones, about 93% of them singletons; the top ten hold over 1.5%. Details on this clone: Its antigen is currently unknown.

The naive CD8 population came from CD45RO-negative cells selected for CCR7, without terminally differentiated effector memory CD45RA+ cells. The donor cohort consisted entirely of Caucasian adults residing in Nashville, Tennessee. V was clipped by 2 bases and J by 6 bases; unmatched bases: 6. CDR3 size: 14 residues. CDR1 and CDR2 from the germline V gene are MGHDK and SYGVNS. Findings and limits, study-wide: The rarefaction results pointed to incomplete sorted-subset sequencing despite large depth.

This clonotype originated in a man younger than 30 in good health. Some clones in this sample may be carry-over from other donors' samples. The J gene is TRBJ1-2, the V gene TRBV25-1, with 7 bases fitting TRBD1. The sample consisted of naive CD8+ T cells from PBMCs. CDR3 bases: TGTGCCAGCAGTGAAAAGGGGGCCTGGGATGGCTACACCTTC. Protein: CASSEKGAWDGYTF.